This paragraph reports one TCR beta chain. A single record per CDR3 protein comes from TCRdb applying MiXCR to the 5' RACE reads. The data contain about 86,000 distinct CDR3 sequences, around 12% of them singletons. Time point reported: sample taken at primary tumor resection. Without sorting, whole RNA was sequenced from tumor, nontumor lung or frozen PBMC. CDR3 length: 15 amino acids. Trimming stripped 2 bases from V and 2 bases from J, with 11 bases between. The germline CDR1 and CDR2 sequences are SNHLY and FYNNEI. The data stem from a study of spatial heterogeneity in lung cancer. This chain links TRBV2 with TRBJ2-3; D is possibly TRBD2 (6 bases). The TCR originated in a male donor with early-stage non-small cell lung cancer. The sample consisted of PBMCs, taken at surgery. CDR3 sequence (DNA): TGTGCCAGCAGTGAACCCGGGGGTTACACAGATACGCAGTATTTT. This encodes CASSEPGGYTDTQYF.